These T cell receptor beta chains were read from a single sample in a study of blood T cell repertoires in COVID-19. The method was immunoSEQ multiplex PCR; TCRdb's version includes in-frame clones alone and lacks a portion of them. This table holds 350,000 to 450,000 clones, 89% found once. The specimen was peripheral blood. These receptors all come from a woman between 40 and 55 years old with COVID-19, enrolled during active disease. CDR3s include the opening cysteine and the closing phenylalanine or tryptophan. Each record gives: D gene, V gene, clone size, J gene, CDR3 protein, CDR3 DNA. D genes are given only for firm matches. Only some rows state a clone size, as once, few, many or a class for expanded clones.

d_call: TRBD1; v_call: TRBV24-1; clone_size: .; j_call: TRBJ2-3; cdr3_aa: CATSDLQGTGGADTQYF; cdr3_nt: TGTGCCACCAGTGATTTACAAGGGACAGGGGGCGCGGATACGCAGTATTTT
d_call: TRBD1; v_call: TRBV30; clone_size: .; j_call: TRBJ1-2; cdr3_aa: CASEDRVNYGYTF; cdr3_nt: TGTGCCTCGGAGGACAGGGTAAACTATGGCTACACCTTC
d_call: .; v_call: TRBV6-2/TRBV6-3; clone_size: .; j_call: TRBJ2-3; cdr3_aa: CASSLKGRWGPDTQYF; cdr3_nt: TGTGCCAGCAGCCTAAAAGGACGGTGGGGGCCAGATACGCAGTATTTT
d_call: .; v_call: TRBV7-9; clone_size: .; j_call: TRBJ1-2; cdr3_aa: CASSSGSGDYGYTF; cdr3_nt: TGTGCCAGCAGCTCCGGGTCGGGGGACTATGGCTACACCTTC
d_call: .; v_call: TRBV15; clone_size: .; j_call: TRBJ1-3; cdr3_aa: CATSREFVSSGNTIYF; cdr3_nt: TGTGCCACCAGCAGAGAGTTCGTCAGCTCTGGAAACACCATATATTTT
d_call: .; v_call: TRBV29-1; clone_size: .; j_call: TRBJ1-3; cdr3_aa: CSVESGSGNTIYF; cdr3_nt: TGCAGCGTTGAATCGGGCTCTGGAAACACCATATATTTT
d_call: .; v_call: TRBV27; clone_size: .; j_call: TRBJ2-7; cdr3_aa: CASSLRDWNNEQYF; cdr3_nt: TGTGCCAGCAGCCTTAGGGACTGGAACAACGAGCAGTACTTC
d_call: .; v_call: TRBV4-3; clone_size: once; j_call: TRBJ2-5; cdr3_aa: CASSLGLDGGETQYF; cdr3_nt: TGCGCCAGCAGCCTCGGCCTCGACGGAGGCGAGACCCAGTACTTC
d_call: .; v_call: TRBV28; clone_size: .; j_call: TRBJ1-1; cdr3_aa: CASSGTFPNTEAFF; cdr3_nt: TGTGCCAGCAGCGGGACATTCCCGAACACTGAAGCTTTCTTT
d_call: .; v_call: TRBV4-1; clone_size: .; j_call: TRBJ1-1; cdr3_aa: CASSPVGARGTEAFF; cdr3_nt: TGCGCCAGCAGCCCAGTAGGGGCTAGGGGAACTGAAGCTTTCTTT
d_call: TRBD2; v_call: TRBV9; clone_size: .; j_call: TRBJ2-5; cdr3_aa: CASSVGTSGSETQYF; cdr3_nt: TGTGCCAGCAGCGTCGGGACTAGCGGGAGTGAGACCCAGTACTTC
d_call: .; v_call: TRBV7-3; clone_size: .; j_call: TRBJ2-2; cdr3_aa: CASGAEGLHYTGELFF; cdr3_nt: TGTGCCAGCGGAGCGGAGGGTCTACATTACACCGGGGAGCTGTTTTTT
d_call: TRBD1; v_call: TRBV19; clone_size: .; j_call: TRBJ1-5; cdr3_aa: CASSLQAGGRQPQHF; cdr3_nt: TGTGCCAGTAGTCTCCAGGCAGGGGGCCGTCAGCCCCAGCATTTT
d_call: .; v_call: TRBV7-3; clone_size: .; j_call: TRBJ2-2; cdr3_aa: CASSLRAGLNTGELFF; cdr3_nt: TGTGCCAGCAGCCTCAGGGCAGGCCTTAACACCGGGGAGCTGTTTTTT
d_call: .; v_call: TRBV28; clone_size: once; j_call: TRBJ1-2; cdr3_aa: CASSLFWAGGYTF; cdr3_nt: TGTGCCAGCAGTTTGTTTTGGGCAGGGGGCTACACCTTC
d_call: .; v_call: TRBV5-1; clone_size: .; j_call: TRBJ2-6; cdr3_aa: CASSLVADSGANVLTF; cdr3_nt: TGCGCCAGCAGCTTGGTGGCGGATTCTGGGGCCAACGTCCTGACTTTC
d_call: .; v_call: TRBV28; clone_size: .; j_call: TRBJ1-1; cdr3_aa: CASSLRARGTEAFF; cdr3_nt: TGTGCCAGCAGTCTAAGGGCTCGCGGGACTGAAGCTTTCTTT
d_call: TRBD1; v_call: TRBV6-2/TRBV6-3; clone_size: once; j_call: TRBJ2-7; cdr3_aa: CASSYFGDSSGSYEQYF; cdr3_nt: TGTGCCAGCAGTTACTTTGGGGACAGTAGTGGTTCCTACGAGCAGTACTTC
d_call: .; v_call: TRBV15; clone_size: .; j_call: TRBJ2-6; cdr3_aa: CATSGVRVPGANVLTF; cdr3_nt: TGTGCCACCAGCGGCGTCAGGGTCCCCGGGGCCAACGTCCTGACTTTC
d_call: .; v_call: TRBV9; clone_size: .; j_call: TRBJ1-4; cdr3_aa: CASSSGPSSSNEKLFF; cdr3_nt: TGTGCCAGCAGTTCTGGCCCGTCCTCAAGTAATGAAAAACTGTTTTTT
d_call: TRBD1; v_call: TRBV28; clone_size: .; j_call: TRBJ2-7; cdr3_aa: CASSTGGVAEQYF; cdr3_nt: TGTGCCAGCAGCACAGGGGGTGTCGCCGAGCAGTACTTC
d_call: TRBD1; v_call: TRBV18; clone_size: .; j_call: TRBJ1-1; cdr3_aa: CASSTGMNTEAFF; cdr3_nt: TGTGCCAGCTCGACAGGGATGAACACTGAAGCTTTCTTT
d_call: TRBD1; v_call: TRBV29-1; clone_size: .; j_call: TRBJ1-2; cdr3_aa: CSVGQAAYGYTF; cdr3_nt: TGCAGCGTAGGACAGGCTGCTTATGGCTACACCTTC
d_call: .; v_call: TRBV2; clone_size: .; j_call: TRBJ1-1; cdr3_aa: CASSEDPGRGTEAFF; cdr3_nt: TGTGCCAGCAGTGAAGATCCGGGCCGGGGCACTGAAGCTTTCTTT
d_call: TRBD1; v_call: TRBV20-1; clone_size: .; j_call: TRBJ2-1; cdr3_aa: CSASSGQGAINEQFF; cdr3_nt: TGCAGTGCTAGTAGCGGACAGGGGGCCATAAATGAGCAGTTCTTC
d_call: TRBD1; v_call: TRBV5-6; clone_size: .; j_call: TRBJ2-2; cdr3_aa: CASSSGPGQGDTGELFF; cdr3_nt: TGTGCCAGCAGTTCTGGTCCCGGACAGGGCGACACCGGGGAGCTGTTTTTT
d_call: TRBD1; v_call: TRBV5-5; clone_size: .; j_call: TRBJ2-5; cdr3_aa: CASSQRTGGKGETQYF; cdr3_nt: TGTGCCAGCAGCCAGAGGACAGGGGGGAAAGGAGAGACCCAGTACTTC
d_call: TRBD1; v_call: TRBV7-3; clone_size: .; j_call: TRBJ2-5; cdr3_aa: CASSLSGTGGQETQYF; cdr3_nt: TGTGCCAGCAGCTTATCCGGGACAGGGGGCCAAGAGACCCAGTACTTC
d_call: TRBD1; v_call: TRBV2; clone_size: .; j_call: TRBJ2-3; cdr3_aa: CATHSLDRYTDTQYF; cdr3_nt: TGTGCCACCCACTCCTTGGACAGGTACACAGATACGCAGTATTTT
d_call: .; v_call: TRBV4-3; clone_size: .; j_call: TRBJ2-2; cdr3_aa: CASSQVPGRKYTGELFF; cdr3_nt: TGCGCCAGCAGCCAAGTCCCGGGAAGGAAATACACCGGGGAGCTGTTTTTT
d_call: .; v_call: TRBV9; clone_size: once; j_call: TRBJ1-1; cdr3_aa: CASSVAATGATEAFF; cdr3_nt: TGTGCCAGCAGCGTAGCCGCGACAGGCGCCACTGAAGCTTTCTTT
d_call: TRBD2; v_call: TRBV19; clone_size: .; j_call: TRBJ2-7; cdr3_aa: CASRAAGREAYEQYF; cdr3_nt: TGTGCCAGTAGAGCCGCCGGGCGGGAGGCCTACGAGCAGTACTTC
d_call: TRBD2; v_call: TRBV19; clone_size: .; j_call: TRBJ2-1; cdr3_aa: CASSNPGTSGRDEQFF; cdr3_nt: TGTGCCAGTAGCAACCCCGGGACTAGCGGTCGCGATGAGCAGTTCTTC
d_call: .; v_call: TRBV5-8; clone_size: .; j_call: TRBJ2-4; cdr3_aa: CASSPGLAKNIQYF; cdr3_nt: TGTGCCAGCAGCCCGGGATTAGCCAAAAACATTCAGTACTTC
d_call: .; v_call: TRBV6-1; clone_size: .; j_call: TRBJ1-5; cdr3_aa: CASSEAPSRGNQPQHF; cdr3_nt: TGTGCCAGCAGTGAGGCCCCTTCCCGGGGGAATCAGCCCCAGCATTTT
d_call: TRBD1; v_call: TRBV7-9; clone_size: .; j_call: TRBJ1-3; cdr3_aa: CASSPGTGLLSGNTIYF; cdr3_nt: TGTGCCAGCAGCCCCGGGACAGGCCTTCTCTCTGGAAACACCATATATTTT
d_call: .; v_call: TRBV7-3; clone_size: .; j_call: TRBJ2-7; cdr3_aa: CASSSGHYYEQYF; cdr3_nt: TGTGCCAGCAGTTCCGGACACTACTACGAGCAGTACTTC
d_call: .; v_call: TRBV29-1; clone_size: .; j_call: TRBJ2-4; cdr3_aa: CSVFGAKNIQYF; cdr3_nt: TGCAGCGTCTTCGGGGCCAAAAACATTCAGTACTTC
d_call: .; v_call: TRBV29-1; clone_size: .; j_call: TRBJ1-1; cdr3_aa: CSVRSGVAFF; cdr3_nt: TGCAGCGTTAGGTCCGGGGTCGCTTTCTTT
d_call: TRBD2; v_call: TRBV5-4; clone_size: .; j_call: TRBJ2-3; cdr3_aa: CASSSGGSTDTQYF; cdr3_nt: TGTGCCAGCAGCTCGGGGGGAAGCACAGATACGCAGTATTTT
d_call: .; v_call: TRBV18; clone_size: .; j_call: TRBJ1-2; cdr3_aa: CASSPERQSYGYTF; cdr3_nt: TGTGCCAGCTCACCAGAGCGACAGAGCTATGGCTACACCTTC
d_call: .; v_call: TRBV6-5; clone_size: .; j_call: TRBJ1-4; cdr3_aa: CASMITVTNEKLFF; cdr3_nt: TGTGCCAGCATGATTACAGTAACTAATGAAAAACTGTTTTTT
d_call: .; v_call: TRBV2; clone_size: .; j_call: TRBJ1-2; cdr3_aa: CASRQDNYGYTF; cdr3_nt: TGTGCCAGCAGACAGGATAACTATGGCTACACCTTC
d_call: .; v_call: TRBV5-6; clone_size: .; j_call: TRBJ1-3; cdr3_aa: CASSVGAGAGNTIYF; cdr3_nt: TGTGCCAGCAGTGTAGGAGCAGGGGCTGGAAACACCATATATTTT
d_call: TRBD1; v_call: TRBV30; clone_size: .; j_call: TRBJ1-4; cdr3_aa: CAWSQGQGVEKLFF; cdr3_nt: TGTGCCTGGAGCCAGGGACAGGGGGTCGAAAAACTGTTTTTT
d_call: TRBD1; v_call: TRBV20-1; clone_size: few; j_call: TRBJ1-2; cdr3_aa: CSASAGQGASYGYTF; cdr3_nt: TGCAGTGCTAGTGCGGGACAGGGGGCCAGCTATGGCTACACCTTC
d_call: .; v_call: TRBV9; clone_size: .; j_call: TRBJ1-1; cdr3_aa: CASSVVWQGEAFF; cdr3_nt: TGTGCCAGCAGCGTAGTCTGGCAGGGAGAAGCTTTCTTT
d_call: .; v_call: TRBV30; clone_size: .; j_call: TRBJ1-3; cdr3_aa: CAWNPGAGWNTIYF; cdr3_nt: TGTGCCTGGAACCCCGGGGCGGGGTGGAACACCATATATTTT
d_call: TRBD1; v_call: TRBV28; clone_size: .; j_call: TRBJ1-2; cdr3_aa: CASSLSSAGGQYGYTF; cdr3_nt: TGTGCCAGCAGTTTGTCCTCGGCAGGGGGGCAATATGGCTACACCTTC
d_call: .; v_call: TRBV7-6; clone_size: .; j_call: TRBJ1-1; cdr3_aa: CASTLGTEAFF; cdr3_nt: TGTGCCAGCACCCTAGGCACTGAAGCTTTCTTT
d_call: TRBD1; v_call: TRBV27; clone_size: .; j_call: TRBJ2-5; cdr3_aa: CASSLRDRGGPETQYF; cdr3_nt: TGTGCCAGCAGTTTAAGGGACAGGGGAGGACCAGAGACCCAGTACTTC
d_call: TRBD1; v_call: TRBV24-1; clone_size: .; j_call: TRBJ2-5; cdr3_aa: CATSDSGTGALKETQYF; cdr3_nt: TGTGCCACCAGTGACTCCGGGACAGGGGCGCTTAAAGAGACCCAGTACTTC
d_call: .; v_call: TRBV7-3; clone_size: .; j_call: TRBJ2-1; cdr3_aa: CASSLTPQGQYNEQFF; cdr3_nt: TGTGCCAGCAGCTTAACGCCACAGGGTCAATACAATGAGCAGTTCTTC